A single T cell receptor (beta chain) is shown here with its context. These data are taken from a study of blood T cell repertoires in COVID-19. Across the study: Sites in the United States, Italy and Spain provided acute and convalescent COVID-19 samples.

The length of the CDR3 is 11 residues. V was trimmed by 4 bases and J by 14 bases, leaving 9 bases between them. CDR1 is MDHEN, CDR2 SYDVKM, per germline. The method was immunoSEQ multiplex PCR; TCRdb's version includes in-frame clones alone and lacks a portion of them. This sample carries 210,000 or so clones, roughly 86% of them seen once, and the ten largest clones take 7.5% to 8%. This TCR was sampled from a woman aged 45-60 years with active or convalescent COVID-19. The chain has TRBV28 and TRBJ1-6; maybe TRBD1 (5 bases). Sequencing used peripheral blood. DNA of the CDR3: TGTGCCAGCAGTTCAGGGCCCACCCTCCACTTT. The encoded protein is CASSSGPTLHF.